The subject of this entry is one T cell receptor beta chain. Its recognized antigen is unknown. No quality values exist for individual bases; no much larger clone is one base distant. The entire isolated RNA was reverse transcribed using the High Capacity cDNA Reverse Transcription Kit, and thus expressed TCRB transcripts were sequenced. Deep immunoSEQ sequencing was performed on naive, central memory and regulatory T cell samples, with an average of around 3.4 million total reads per sample. Sorted cells were lysed in RLT buffer, and RNA was extracted using DNase-treated RNeasy Micro or Mini kits according to cell number. Each cell subset was processed on its own to prevent cross-contamination, while patient and healthy donor samples were processed together. The immunoSEQ multiplex PCR was used to amplify TCRB sequences from cDNA, generating 87-bp fragments that spanned the CDR3 region. Sequencing of the amplicons was performed on the Illumina HiSeq platform. The paper's data handling went like this. Synthetic template baselines were used to correct PCR bias computationally, reads within Hamming distance 2 were collapsed, and singletons that could not be merged were discarded. Reads were aligned to IMGT to assign V, D and J genes, CDR3 length, and insertions or deletions at six rearrangement sites. Within each subset, clonotype counts were normalized to sorted cell number, after which true diversity and Gini coefficients were computed with the tcR R package. The overlap coefficient, calculated on TCRB nucleotide sequences, was used to measure repertoire sharing. Out-of-frame TCRB sequences from naive cells were analyzed to stand in for the pre-selection repertoire. TCRdb limited this immuneACCESS table to in-frame rearrangements with V and J called. A share of clones is missing; checked studies link under half to unresolved V genes, and the rest is unexplained. V and J calls plus clone size are reproduced from that table; the DNA served to infer D and trimming. For this sample there are about 360,000 clones; roughly 13% appear just once. The top ten hold under 0.02% of the sample.

These data originate in a study of beta chain features in type 1 diabetes listed by TCRdb under 2018. With regard to the full study: Patients and healthy donors did not differ in mean age, gender distribution, total cell number or subset yield. Regulatory and stem cell-like memory subsets were isolated from only 8 patients and 8 healthy donors, whereas naive and central memory subsets came from all 30 or so donors. Across all samples, 107,917,701 sorted cells were examined, and cell number per subset correlated strongly with RNA yield. The study compared TCRB repertoires of sorted circulating CD4+ T cell subsets between recently diagnosed type 1 diabetes patients and matched healthy donors.

A single peripheral blood draw of roughly 0.11 L on average was collected from each donor into heparinised tubes. Using a panel that included CD45RO, CCR7, CD25, CD127, CD95 and CD27, naive, central memory, regulatory and stem cell-like memory CD4+ T cells were sorted on a BD FACSAria II. A purity above 98% was achieved for all sorted populations. Right away, PBMCs were isolated by Lymphoprep density gradient centrifugation and were stained directly, with no culture step. To minimize batch effects, samples were stained and sorted in pairs, one healthy donor with one patient per experiment. The paper's findings and limits, for the study overall: Fewer insertions and more nucleotide deletions at VDJ recombination sites were observed in patients with type 1 diabetes, implying thymic rearrangement abnormalities. Because small numbers of individuals were included in the HLA sub-analyses, any influence of HLA type on TCRB rearrangement was left unresolved. Shorter templates might be favored by PCR, yet because patient and control samples were amplified and corrected together, any such skew would affect both groups equally. Naive, central memory and regulatory TCRB repertoires appeared more similar among patients than among healthy donors. Because cDNA was sequenced instead of genomic DNA, activated cells with high expression could be over-represented, although the groups did not differ in activation or CD3 levels. In all four CD4+ subsets, TCRB CDR3 length was moderately but significantly shorter in type 1 diabetes patients.

The CDR3 sequence holds 15 residues, the cysteine and phenylalanine included. The DNA shown is the 45-base CDR3, in frame from base 1. Compared with germline, V lacks 0 bases and J lacks 4 bases; bases without a gene match: 2. CDR1 is given as SGHVS and CDR2 as FQNEAQ, both from the germline V gene. This TCR came from a young man in good health. Sequences were obtained from naive CD4+ T cells from blood. Read against the paper, the sample's cell subset or site label means: true naive CD4+ T cells. The receptor chain draws on TRBV7-8 and TRBJ1-3; 8 bases in the middle match TRBD1. This receptor has the CDR3 CASSLARDRGNTIYF. Here is the DNA: TGTGCCAGCAGCTTAGCGAGGGACAGGGGAAACACCATATATTTT.